This section outlines one TCR beta chain sequence together with its context. Its antigen is still unknown. Clones were read by immunoSEQ multiplex PCR, and TCRdb kept only the in-frame ones, dropping some. Here the sample spans over 100,000 clones, around 90% being singletons. Per germline, CDR1 SEHNR and CDR2 FQNEAQ (reference sequence). Trimming removed 4 bases from V and 3 bases from J, with 12 bases in between. The CDR3 length is 15 residues. The data stem from a study of T cell responses to AZD1222 COVID-19 vaccine. Findings and limits, study-wide: Repertoires were sampled only after the peak T cell response.

The receptor was isolated from an adult who received the AZD1222 COVID-19 vaccine. The source was peripheral blood, collected 28 days after the second AZD1222 dose. The rearrangement links TRBV7-9 to TRBJ2-2; D unresolved. The CDR3 nucleotides read TGTGCCAGCAGCTCAGCCGTACTCGACACCGGGGAGCTGTTTTTT. Protein product: CASSSAVLDTGELFF.